This TCR beta chain was captured in a study of T cell responses to AZD1222 COVID-19 vaccine. Study-wide findings and caveats: Targeting of unmutated variant regions was reportedly seen in nearly half of spike-specific TCRs. The breadth and depth of Spike-specific TCRs increased once two AZD1222 doses had been given.

TCRdb's table, derived via immunoSEQ multiplex PCR, lists solely in-frame clones and lacks some. This table holds 100,000 to 150,000 clones, approximately 83% found once. On this clone: Its antigen is undetermined.

The V gene lost 4 bases and the J gene lost 2 bases, with 10 bases spanning the gap. The CDR3 contains 13 residues. CDR1 and CDR2 (germline): GTSNPN, SVGIG (reference sequence). The gene calls are TRBV30 and TRBJ2-3; possible D gene TRBD1, 5 bases. The sample in question was peripheral blood, obtained on day 0 of AZD1222 vaccination. The clonotype was recovered from an adult in good health. CDR3 in amino acids: CAWTGKNTDTQYF. The CDR3 bases are TGTGCCTGGACAGGGAAAAACACAGATACGCAGTATTTT.